The 13 T cell receptor beta chains below were found in one sample sequenced in a study of neurological immune-mediated disorders. MiXCR was run by TCRdb on the 5' RACE reads, yielding one entry per CDR3 protein. This table holds about 57,000 distinct CDR3 sequences, about 12% found once. The sequenced sample consisted of PBMCs. The receptors were sampled from a woman aged 55-69 years with HTLV-1-associated myelopathy (HAM/TSP).

This clonotype was seen at least ten times. J is TRBJ2-7 and V is TRBV14; no clear D. This CDR3 spans 14 amino acids. V lost 3 bases to trimming and J lost 7 bases, with 16 bases between them. Germline V lookup: CDR1 SGHDN, CDR2 FVKESK. DNA of the CDR3: TGTGCCAGCAGCCAGGGCAGTCCCTACGGGGAGCAGTACTTC. This codes for CASSQGSPYGEQYF.

The table lists this clonotype with many counts. The V and J genes are TRBV28 and TRBJ1-4, with D hard to call. The CDR3 runs to 14 residues. Germline V gives CDR1 MDHEN, CDR2 SYDVKM. The germline V and J ends were trimmed by 4 bases and 8 bases, with 14 bases remaining between them. CDR3 loop: CASSSNLGGEKLFF. The CDR3 DNA is TGTGCCAGCAGTTCCAACTTAGGCGGGGAAAAACTGTTTTTT.

The V call is TRBV5-1, the J call TRBJ2-2; D is unresolved. Germline CDR1 and CDR2: SGHRS and YFSETQ. The CDR3 is 13 amino acids. Trimming took 5 bases from V and 3 from J, leaving 8 bases between them. CDR3: CASRVEYTGELFF. CDR3 sequence (DNA): TGCGCCAGCAGGGTTGAATACACCGGGGAGCTGTTTTTT. Drawing the rest from reference TRBV5-1 and TRBJ2-2, the complete variable domain is KAGVTQTPRYLIKTRGQQVTLSCSPISGHRSVSWYQQTPGQGLQFLFEYFSETQRNKGNFPGRFSGRQFSNSRSEMNVSTLELGDSALYLCASRVEYTGELFFGEGSRLTVL.

This clonotype was picked up many times. The V gene is TRBV10-1, the J gene TRBJ1-1, with 7 bases aligning to TRBD1. CDR1 is WNHNN and CDR2 is SYGVQD in the germline V gene (reference sequence). The CDR3 spans 13 residues. The V segment lost 3 bases and the J segment 12 bases; nucleotides outside the gene matches: 10. CDR3 sequence (DNA): TGCGCCAGCAGTGACCAAGCGACAGGGTTGACTTTCTTT. Its translation is CASSDQATGLTFF.

The table lists this clonotype with many counts. The gene calls are TRBV20-1 and TRBJ2-5; D possibly matches TRBD1 or TRBD2 (7 bases each). Germline V gene sequence: CDR1 DFQATT, CDR2 SNEGSKA (reference sequence). Trimming stripped 2 bases from V and 3 bases from J, with 16 bases between. CDR3 length equals 15 residues. CDR3 residues: CSARRAAGGEETQYF. In DNA form, the CDR3 reads TGCAGTGCTAGACGCGCGGCAGGGGGGGAAGAGACCCAGTACTTC.

This clonotype was detected many times. The CDR3 is CASSSPAGANEQFF. In nucleotides, the CDR3 is TGTGCCAGCAGTTCTCCAGCGGGAGCCAATGAGCAGTTCTTC. The chain couples TRBV12-3 or TRBV12-4 to TRBJ2-1, with 8 nucleotides matching TRBD2. The CDR3 length is 14 residues. V lost 4 bases to trimming and J lost 6 bases; unmatched junction nucleotides: 5.

This clonotype was observed a handful of times. This chain links TRBV29-1 with TRBJ1-4, with a possible D match to TRBD1 (5 bases). V was shortened by 7 bases and J by 7 bases, with 19 bases between the two germline ends. The CDR3 consists of 14 residues. Germline-derived CDR1 and CDR2 are SQVTM and ANQGSEA. This CDR3 is CSARVRALGEKLFF. In nucleotides, the CDR3 is TGCAGCGCTCGGGTCAGGGCTCTGGGTGAAAAACTGTTTTTT.

The sample holds many counts of this clonotype. The V gene is TRBV2, the J gene TRBJ1-1, with D possibly matching TRBD1 (6 bases). Germline CDR1 SNHLY, CDR2 FYNNEI. Trimming cost V 1 base and J 1 base, with 13 bases left between them. The CDR3 contains 16 residues. The CDR3 here is CASSEGWQGRNTEAFF. The CDR3 DNA reads TGTGCCAGCAGTGAAGGGTGGCAGGGGAGGAACACTGAAGCTTTCTTT. Variable domain in full (rest from reference TRBV2 and TRBJ1-1): EPEVTQTPSHQVTQMGQEVILRCVPISNHLYFYWYRQILGQKVEFLVSFYNNEISEKSEIFDDQFSVERPDGSNFTLKIRSTKLEDSAMYFCASSEGWQGRNTEAFFGQGTRLTVV.

In this sample, this clonotype turned up many times. DNA for the CDR3: TGTGCCAGTAGCGGGACCAGGGAGACCCAGTACTTC. Encoded protein: CASSGTRETQYF. The chain has TRBV6-1 and TRBJ2-5; 8 bases align to TRBD2. Germline V CDR1 and CDR2: MNHNS, SASEGT. J gave up 5 bases and V 9 bases, and 5 bases lay outside the gene matches. This CDR3 contains 12 residues.

This clonotype has a count of ten or more. The CDR3 DNA follows: TGCGCCAGCAGCTTCCTAGCGGGATCAAACACCGGGGAGCTGTTTTTT. Translated, it gives CASSFLAGSNTGELFF. This chain uses TRBV5-1 with TRBJ2-2, with 9 bases aligning to TRBD2. CDR3 length: 16 amino acids. With V trimmed by 2 bases and J by 2 bases, 4 bases remained unmatched. Germline CDR1 and CDR2: SGHRS and YFSETQ.

This clonotype was recorded many times. This chain joins TRBV5-1 and TRBJ2-5, with 7 bases identical to TRBD1. Losses at the gene ends were 6 bases for V and 2 bases for J; bases not matched to a gene: 10. CDR1 and CDR2 from the germline V gene are SGHRS and YFSETQ. This CDR3 has 15 residues. CDR3: CASKEGGYLQETQYF. The CDR3 DNA reads TGCGCCAGCAAAGAAGGGGGCTACCTTCAAGAGACCCAGTACTTC.

This clonotype was seen repeatedly, ten times or more. The gene calls are TRBV28 and TRBJ1-5, with 7 nucleotides matching TRBD1. The CDR3 runs to 13 residues. Germline CDR1 is MDHEN and CDR2 is SYDVKM. Losses at the gene ends were 6 bases for V and 7 bases for J; bases not matched to a gene: 6. The CDR3 loop reads CASRQGTVQPQHF. The DNA of the CDR3 is TGTGCCAGCAGACAGGGGACTGTCCAGCCCCAGCATTTT.

A remark on this clonotype: At one boundary the junction diverges from the germline segment, which might be a read error. The CDR3 is CSVGGTVAHEKYF. CDR3 bases: TGCAGCGTTGGAGGGACAGTGGCCCACGAGAAGTACTTC. The rearrangement uses TRBV29-1 and TRBJ2-7; 7 positions agree with TRBD1. The germline V gene has CDR1 SQVTM and CDR2 ANQGSEA. This CDR3 contains 13 residues.